Described below is a single TCR beta chain sequence and its context. This sample is part of a study of control samples from healthy donors and cancer patients. Germline V gives CDR1 MNHEY, CDR2 SVGAGI. J was trimmed by 10 bases and V by 6 bases; bases with no gene match: 10. The length of the CDR3 is 15 residues. Clones were read by immunoSEQ multiplex PCR, and TCRdb kept only the in-frame ones, dropping some. The sample has 100,000 or so clones, roughly 91% seen once. J is TRBJ1-6 and V is TRBV6-5, with 9 bases that match TRBD1. Sequencing input: blood. This TCR derives from a man aged 30 to 39 in good health. CDR3 amino acids: CASRPSTGGVSPLHF. Written as DNA, the CDR3 is TGTGCCAGCAGACCTTCGACAGGGGGAGTATCACCCCTCCACTTT.